This T cell receptor (beta chain) stems from a study of CD8+CD57+ T cells in acquired aplastic anemia listed by TCRdb under 2018. For the wider study: On average, sorted CD4+ and CD8+ cells yielded 3.2 ug of extracted DNA, with a range of about 0.17 to 27.4 ug. CD8+CD57+ expansion was defined as a frequency above the mean frequency observed in healthy subjects. Results the study describes overall, beyond this receptor: Roughly 31 CD8+ CDR3 sequences were shared between patients and controls but appeared highly expressed in patients and within their immunodominant clones. No significant difference in CD8+ Simpson's diversity was found between patients and healthy controls (P=0.060).

On this clonotype itself: It has no known antigen specificity. No per-base quality is available; no much larger clone lies one base away.

The patients picked for sequencing were ones in whom flow cytometry had shown an expansion of CD8+CD57+ cells. Every patient had severe acquired aplastic anemia, diagnosed using the International Study of Aplastic Anemia and Agranulocytosis and Camitta criteria. No therapy had been received by the patients at the time of blood sampling. In the study, sorted CD4+ and CD8+ blood T cells from patients with severe aplastic anemia and from healthy subjects underwent deep sequencing of TCR repertoires. Patients were enrolled in the USA under clinicaltrials.gov protocols 00001620, 01623167, 00001397, 00071045, 00081523 and 00961064. Ficoll-Paque density gradient centrifugation was used to isolate peripheral blood mononuclear cells. Before DNA extraction, CD4+ and CD8+ T cells were sorted by FACS or by magnetic beads. Profiling of TCR beta VDJ combinations and CDR3 sequences used genomic DNA as the template. An Illumina HiSeq 2000 was the platform used for TCR repertoire sequencing. Under the source paper's analysis protocol: Repertoire assessment relied on Simpson's diversity index, CDR3 size and DJ length profiles, and TRBV/TRBJ rearrangement plots. The most abundant DNA sequence in the deep sequencing data was defined as the immunodominant clone. CDR3 amino acid sequences were screened for sharing across subjects and were compared with published repertoires and the VDJdb database. TCRdb handled the public reads itself, with Q25 trimming in fastp and clone calling in MiXCR, and kept productive beta chains. Merged by CDR3 protein, the rows form single entries marked with the most common genes and DNA. These V and J calls derive from TCRdb rather than the authors' analysis. The sample table contains 250,000 to 300,000 distinct CDR3 sequences; only one count was recorded for approximately 57% of them. Roughly 1.3% of the sample is held by the ten biggest clonotypes.

Relative to germline, V is 7 bases shorter and J is 0 bases shorter, with 13 bases between their ends. The CDR3 has 16 amino acids, counting the end cysteine and phenylalanine. Only CDR3 DNA remains: 48 bases, in frame from the first base. The material sequenced was sorted CD4+, CD8+, or CD8+CD57+ T cells (not recorded which) from PBMCs. The clonotype comes from a human donor with aplastic anemia. The chain couples TRBV12-3 or TRBV12-4 to TRBJ2-6, with no confident D gene call. The DNA reads as follows: TGTGCCAGCACCTCCGGACGGAACTCTGGGGCCAACGTCCTGACTTTC. It translates to CASTSGRNSGANVLTF.